The entry that follows covers one T cell receptor (beta chain) sequence. Germline CDR1 reads SGHNT; CDR2 reads YYREEE (reference sequence). This CDR3 region has 17 residues. V trimming: 4 bases; J trimming: 9 bases; junction bases outside the gene matches: 22. As processed by the authors: It was from reference gene primer amplification that nucleated cell counts were estimated. The repertoire was sequenced with immunoSEQ multiplex PCR; TCRdb's copy has only in-frame clones and lacks some. The V and J calls and the clone size are those of that table, but D and trimming were determined from the DNA. Here the sample spans roughly 36,000 clones, about 94% being singletons. This sample was included in a study of blood T cell repertoires in COVID-19. Study overall: COVID-19 samples collected from the United States, Italy and Spain covered acute and convalescent phases. The analysed material was cDNA or gDNA that came from T cells, B-cell-depleted T cells, or PBMCs.

The sample was peripheral blood. The rearrangement uses TRBV5-4 and TRBJ2-7; 7 nucleotides agree with TRBD2. This TCR derives from a human donor with active COVID-19. The donor label of this sample is uncertain. CDR3 loop: CASSEPGLPPTLDGQYF. CDR3 DNA sequence: TGTGCCAGCAGCGAGCCGGGACTACCTCCGACACTCGACGGGCAGTACTTC.